Shown below are 27 T cell receptor beta chains from a single sample sequenced in a study of monozygotic twins with inflammatory bowel disease. For each CDR3 protein, TCRdb gives one entry from its re-call of the 5' RACE reads, without DNA. This sample contains about 110,000 distinct CDR3 sequences. Sequenced input: blood. The receptors were gathered from a human donor with ulcerative colitis or Crohn's disease, or a healthy co-twin of an affected twin (not recorded which).

The chain carries TRBV7-2 and TRBJ2-3; TCRdb's D call, TRBD1, is unchecked because there is no DNA. CDR3 size: 16 residues. CDR1 SGHTA and CDR2 FQGNSA come from the germline V gene. CDR3 amino acids: CASSPHRVTSTDTQYF.

The V and J genes are TRBV7-2 and TRBJ2-3; there is no DNA to check the TCRdb D call of TRBD1. The CDR3 runs to 15 residues. Germline values: CDR1 SGHTA, CDR2 FQGNSA. This CDR3 is CASSFGQTSTDTQYF.

This chain links TRBV6-1 with TRBJ2-7; TCRdb calls TRBD1, which cannot be checked without DNA. The CDR3 length is 14 residues. The germline V gene has CDR1 MNHNS and CDR2 SASEGT. CDR3 protein: CASTQWTASYEQYF.

The chain joins TRBV13 to TRBJ2-7; lacking DNA, the TRBD1 call made by TCRdb goes unchecked. CDR3 length equals 13 residues. Germline V lookup: CDR1 PRHDT, CDR2 FYEKMQ (reference sequence). CDR3 sequence reads: CASSIRQFYEQYF.

The chain recombines TRBV29-1 with TRBJ2-7; TCRdb picks TRBD1, but there is no DNA to check that call. CDR3 length: 12 amino acids. Germline CDR1 and CDR2: SQVTM and ANQGSEA. This CDR3 reads CSGRGDNYEQYF.

The gene calls are TRBV10-3 and TRBJ2-1; TCRdb selects TRBD2, and the lack of DNA leaves this call unchecked. Germline V gene data show CDR1 as ENHRY and CDR2 as SYGVKD. The CDR3 is 17 amino acids. CDR3 sequence: CAIRASGGLSSYNEQFF.

V and J are TRBV9 and TRBJ2-7. The CDR3 is made up of 14 amino acids. From germline, CDR1 is SGDLS and CDR2 YYNGEE. CDR3 residues: CASSVGDMPYEQYF.

This CDR3 is CASSPGRGYTEAFF. This chain links TRBV18 with TRBJ1-1; TCRdb calls TRBD1, which cannot be checked without DNA. Germline V gene data show CDR1 as KGHSH and CDR2 as LQKENI. The CDR3 consists of 14 residues. The full variable domain, rest sourced from reference TRBV18 and TRBJ1-1, is NAGVMQNPRHLVRRRGQEARLRCSPMKGHSHVYWYRQLPEEGLKFMVYLQKENIIDESGMPKERFSAEFPKEGPSILRIQQVVRGDSAAYFCASSPGRGYTEAFFGQGTRLTVV.

The chain couples TRBV27 to TRBJ2-6; lacking DNA, the TRBD1 call made by TCRdb goes unchecked. Germline V lookup: CDR1 MNHEY, CDR2 SMNVEV (reference sequence). The CDR3 spans 16 residues. This CDR3 is CAAKQAGSSGANVLTF.

The rearrangement joins TRBV9 to TRBJ1-1; absent DNA, TCRdb's TRBD1 call cannot be checked. Germline CDR1 SGDLS, CDR2 YYNGEE. This CDR3 contains 14 residues. The CDR3 region is CASSTPGGKTEAFF. The full variable domain, in which reference TRBV9 and TRBJ1-1 provide the parts outside the CDR3, is DSGVTQTPKHLITATGQRVTLRCSPRSGDLSVYWYQQSLDQGLQFLIQYYNGEERAKGNILERFSAQQFPDLHSELNLSSLELGDSALYFCASSTPGGKTEAFFGQGTRLTVV.

The chain carries TRBV10-3 and TRBJ2-5. Germline V gene sequence: CDR1 ENHRY, CDR2 SYGVKD. The CDR3 runs 14 residues. The CDR3 spells CAISEGLGGETQYF.

The V and J genes are TRBV5-6 and TRBJ1-1; the TCRdb call, TRBD1, lacks DNA for checking. The CDR3 consists of 16 residues. Germline V gene data show CDR1 as SGHDT and CDR2 as YYEEEE. The CDR3 is CASSPDRGLVNTEAFF. Full variable domain (remainder filled in from reference TRBV5-6 and TRBJ1-1): DAGVTQSPTHLIKTRGQQVTLRCSPKSGHDTVSWYQQALGQGPQFIFQYYEEEERQRGNFPDRFSGHQFPNYSSELNVNALLLGDSALYLCASSPDRGLVNTEAFFGQGTRLTVV.

The gene calls are TRBV3-1 and TRBJ2-7; absent DNA, TCRdb's TRBD2 call cannot be checked. Germline V lookup: CDR1 LGHDT, CDR2 YNNKEL (reference sequence). The CDR3 totals 15 residues. The CDR3 reads CASSQGRGPPTKQYF.

This rearrangement joins TRBV5-1 to TRBJ2-3; TCRdb indicates TRBD1, and absent DNA this call remains unverified. The CDR3 runs to 15 residues. CDR1 SGHRS and CDR2 YFSETQ come from the germline V gene. The CDR3 sequence is CASGARGTGGDTQYF.

The chain uses TRBV5-1 and TRBJ2-3; the TCRdb call, TRBD1, lacks DNA for checking. Looked up from germline, CDR1 is SGHRS and CDR2 is YFSETQ. The CDR3 totals 14 residues. The CDR3 loop is CASSTGTDTDTQYF.

The chain is built from TRBV5-8 and TRBJ1-6; TCRdb outputs TRBD1, but without DNA this stays unchecked. The CDR3 is 15 residues long. From germline, CDR1 is SGHTS and CDR2 YDEGEE. The CDR3: CASSLQGAGNSPLHF. The full variable domain, rest sourced from reference TRBV5-8 and TRBJ1-6, is EAGVTQSPTHLIKTRGQQATLRCSPISGHTSVYWYQQALGLGLQFLLWYDEGEERNRGNFPPRFSGRQFPNYSSELNVNALELEDSALYLCASSLQGAGNSPLHFGNGTRLTVT.

The V gene is TRBV5-6, the J gene TRBJ1-5; TCRdb's D gene call, TRBD1, goes unchecked for lack of DNA. The V gene's germline CDR1 is SGHDT and CDR2 YYEEEE. The CDR3 totals 16 residues. The CDR3 loop is CASSSRQKYSNQPQHF.

The chain carries TRBV27 and TRBJ2-2; the TRBD1 assignment by TCRdb is unverifiable without DNA. Per the germline V gene, CDR1 is MNHEY and CDR2 is SMNVEV (reference sequence). The CDR3 is 14 amino acids. The CDR3 sequence: CASSMDRDTGELFF.

V usage is TRBV14 and J usage is TRBJ1-1; the D call of TRBD1 rests on TCRdb alone, since no DNA is present to check it. Looked up from germline, CDR1 is SGHDN and CDR2 is FVKESK. CDR3 length: 14 amino acids. This CDR3 reads CASSPVWGRDEAFF.

The genes are TRBV7-3 and TRBJ1-1; the TCRdb call, TRBD1, lacks DNA for checking. CDR3 length equals 13 residues. The germline V gene encodes CDR1 SGHTA and CDR2 FQGTGA. The CDR3 protein is CASSYDREFEAFF. Filled out from reference TRBV7-3 and TRBJ1-1, the complete variable domain reads GAGVSQTPSNKVTEKGKYVELRCDPISGHTALYWYRQSLGQGPEFLIYFQGTGAADDSGLPNDRFFAVRPEGSVSTLKIQRTERGDSAVYLCASSYDREFEAFFGQGTRLTVV.

This chain connects TRBV11-3 to TRBJ2-3; TCRdb calls TRBD1, which cannot be checked without DNA. Germline values: CDR1 SGHNT, CDR2 YENEEA. CDR3 size: 14 residues. The CDR3 protein is CASSQRTGTDTQYF.

The chain couples TRBV5-1 to TRBJ2-2; checking the TCRdb D call of TRBD1 is not possible without DNA. Per germline, CDR1 SGHRS and CDR2 YFSETQ. This CDR3 is built from 13 residues. The CDR3 is CASSTTPAGELFF.

The J gene is TRBJ2-7, the V gene TRBV11-2; TCRdb's D call, TRBD2, is unchecked because there is no DNA. The length of the CDR3 is 14 residues. Germline CDR1 SGHAT, CDR2 FQNNGV. The CDR3 is CASSSISGRLRVMF.

The chain joins TRBV5-5 to TRBJ2-2. CDR1 and CDR2 (germline): SGHKS, YYEKEE (reference sequence). The CDR3 runs to 14 residues. CDR3 in amino acids: CASSRSGNTGELFF.

The chain combines TRBV19 with TRBJ1-1; as DNA is missing, the TRBD1 call by TCRdb cannot be tested. This CDR3 is 12 amino acids long. Germline V gene data show CDR1 as LNHDA and CDR2 as SQIVND (reference sequence). CDR3 amino acids: CATQTGNTEAFF.

CDR3 residues: CASSQEGASDTQYF. This chain connects TRBV5-6 to TRBJ2-3; TCRdb calls TRBD1, which cannot be checked without DNA. CDR3 length: 14 amino acids. The germline V gene encodes CDR1 SGHDT and CDR2 YYEEEE. The full variable domain, in which reference TRBV5-6 and TRBJ2-3 provide the parts outside the CDR3, is DAGVTQSPTHLIKTRGQQVTLRCSPKSGHDTVSWYQQALGQGPQFIFQYYEEEERQRGNFPDRFSGHQFPNYSSELNVNALLLGDSALYLCASSQEGASDTQYFGPGTRLTVL.

The V gene is TRBV4-2, the J gene TRBJ2-7; TCRdb selects TRBD2, and the lack of DNA leaves this call unchecked. CDR3 size: 15 residues. The germline CDR1 and CDR2 sequences are LGHNA and YNFKEQ. The CDR3 loop is CASSPKAERTYEQYF.